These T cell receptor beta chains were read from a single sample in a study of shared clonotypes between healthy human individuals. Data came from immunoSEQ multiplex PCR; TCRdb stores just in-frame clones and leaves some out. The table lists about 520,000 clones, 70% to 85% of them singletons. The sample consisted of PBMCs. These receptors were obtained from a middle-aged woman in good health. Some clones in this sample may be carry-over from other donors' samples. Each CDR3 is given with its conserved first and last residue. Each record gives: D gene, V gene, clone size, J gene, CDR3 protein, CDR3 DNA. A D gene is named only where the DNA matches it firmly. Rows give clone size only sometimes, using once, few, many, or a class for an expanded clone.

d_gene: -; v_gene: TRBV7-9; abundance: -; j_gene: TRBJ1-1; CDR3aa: CASSLDIRTEAFF; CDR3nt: TGTGCCAGCAGCTTAGACATTCGCACTGAAGCTTTCTTT
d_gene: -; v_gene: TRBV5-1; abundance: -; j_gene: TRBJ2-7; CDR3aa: CASSLGQSYEQYF; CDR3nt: TGCGCCAGCAGCTTGGGACAGTCGTACGAGCAGTACTTC
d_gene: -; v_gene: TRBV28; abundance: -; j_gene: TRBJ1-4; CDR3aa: CASSPRVVVVRKLFF; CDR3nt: TGTGCCAGCAGTCCTAGGGTGGTTGTGGTGAGAAAACTGTTTTTT
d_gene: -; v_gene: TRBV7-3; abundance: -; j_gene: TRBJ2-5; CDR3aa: CASSYGRQETQYF; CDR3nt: TGTGCCAGCAGCTACGGTCGCCAAGAGACCCAGTACTTC
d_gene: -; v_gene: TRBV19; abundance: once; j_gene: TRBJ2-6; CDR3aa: CASSIDSGGANVLTF; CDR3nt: TGTGCCAGTAGTATAGATTCCGGTGGGGCCAACGTCCTGACTTTC
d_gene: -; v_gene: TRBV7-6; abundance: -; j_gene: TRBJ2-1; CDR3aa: CASSLGSSRVFFGDEQFF; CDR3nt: TGTGCCAGCAGCCTCGGATCTTCCAGGGTATTCTTCGGCGATGAGCAGTTCTTC
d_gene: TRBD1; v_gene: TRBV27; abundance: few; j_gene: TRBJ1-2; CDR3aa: CASSQTGNGYTF; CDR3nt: TGTGCCAGCAGTCAGACAGGGAATGGCTACACCTTC
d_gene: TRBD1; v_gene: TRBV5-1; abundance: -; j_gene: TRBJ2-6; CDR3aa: CASSRTGSGANVLTF; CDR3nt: TGCGCCAGCAGCCGGACAGGGTCTGGGGCCAACGTCCTGACTTTC
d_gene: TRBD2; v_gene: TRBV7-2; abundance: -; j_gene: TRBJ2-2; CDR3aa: CASSLVASGSTGELFF; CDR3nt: TGTGCCAGCAGCTTAGTGGCTAGCGGGAGCACCGGGGAGCTGTTTTTT
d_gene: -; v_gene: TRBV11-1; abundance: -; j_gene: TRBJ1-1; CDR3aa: CASSLARNTEAFF; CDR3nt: TGTGCCAGCAGCTTAGCGAGGAACACTGAAGCTTTCTTT
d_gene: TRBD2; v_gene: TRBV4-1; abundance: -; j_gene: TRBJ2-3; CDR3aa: CASSPDGRAPDTQYF; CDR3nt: TGCGCCAGCAGCCCGGATGGGAGGGCCCCAGATACGCAGTATTTT
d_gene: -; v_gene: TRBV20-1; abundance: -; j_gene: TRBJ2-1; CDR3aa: CSAGRDNEQFF; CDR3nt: TGCAGTGCTGGAAGGGACAATGAGCAGTTCTTC
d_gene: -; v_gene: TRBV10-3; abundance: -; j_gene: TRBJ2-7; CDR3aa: CAISGGGGVLEQYF; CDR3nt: TGTGCCATCAGTGGGGGAGGAGGGGTTCTTGAGCAGTACTTC
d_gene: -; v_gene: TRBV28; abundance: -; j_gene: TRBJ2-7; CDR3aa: CATKDSYEQYF; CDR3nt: TGTGCCACCAAGGACAGCTACGAGCAGTACTTC
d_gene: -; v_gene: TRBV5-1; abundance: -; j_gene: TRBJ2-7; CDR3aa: CASSPGGSHEQYF; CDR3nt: TGCGCCAGCAGCCCAGGAGGCAGTCACGAGCAGTACTTC
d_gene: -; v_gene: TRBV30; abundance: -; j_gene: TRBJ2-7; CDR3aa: CAWSDFGRPGFYEQYF; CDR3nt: TGTGCCTGGAGTGATTTCGGCAGGCCGGGATTTTACGAGCAGTACTTC
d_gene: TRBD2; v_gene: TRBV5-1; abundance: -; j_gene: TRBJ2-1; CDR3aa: CASSFGTSGRVNEQFF; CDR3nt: TGCGCCAGCAGCTTCGGGACTAGCGGGAGGGTCAATGAGCAGTTCTTC
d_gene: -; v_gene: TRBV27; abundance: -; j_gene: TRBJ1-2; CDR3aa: CASSLSQGNSYGYTF; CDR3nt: TGTGCCAGCAGTTTATCCCAGGGGAACTCCTATGGCTACACCTTC
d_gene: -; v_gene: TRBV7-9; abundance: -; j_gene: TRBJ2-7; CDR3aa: CASSFDLDYEQYF; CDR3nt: TGTGCCAGCAGCTTCGACCTAGATTACGAGCAGTACTTC
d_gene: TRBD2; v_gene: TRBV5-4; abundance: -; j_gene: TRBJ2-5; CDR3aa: CASRRGLAGDQETQYF; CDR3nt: TGTGCCAGCAGGAGGGGACTAGCGGGTGATCAAGAGACCCAGTACTTC
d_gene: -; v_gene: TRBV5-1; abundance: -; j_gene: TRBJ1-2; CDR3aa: CASSYPGQSYGYTF; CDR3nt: TGCGCCAGCAGCTACCCAGGACAGTCCTATGGCTACACCTTC
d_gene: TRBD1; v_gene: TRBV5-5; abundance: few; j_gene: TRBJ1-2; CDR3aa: CASSPQAGDRGNNYGYTF; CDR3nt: TGTGCCAGCAGCCCCCAAGCCGGGGACAGGGGAAACAACTATGGCTACACCTTC
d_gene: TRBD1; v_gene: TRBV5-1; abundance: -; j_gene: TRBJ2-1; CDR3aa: CASSSTGTGRFRDEQFF; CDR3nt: TGCGCCAGCAGCAGCACCGGGACAGGGAGGTTTCGTGATGAGCAGTTCTTC
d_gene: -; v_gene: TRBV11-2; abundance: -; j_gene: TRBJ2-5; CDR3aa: CASSLDRQVQETQYF; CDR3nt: TGTGCCAGCAGCCTAGATCGACAGGTTCAGGAGACCCAGTACTTC
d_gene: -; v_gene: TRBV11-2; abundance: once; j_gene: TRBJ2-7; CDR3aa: CASSLDGGDGSYEQYF; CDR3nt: TGTGCCAGCAGCTTAGATGGGGGAGATGGATCCTACGAGCAGTACTTC
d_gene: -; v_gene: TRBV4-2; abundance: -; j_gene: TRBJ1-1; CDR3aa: CASSQDGGLNTEAFF; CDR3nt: TGTGCCAGCAGCCAAGATGGGGGATTGAACACTGAAGCTTTCTTT
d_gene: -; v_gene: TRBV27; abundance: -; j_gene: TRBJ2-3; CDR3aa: CASSHTLGTTDTQYF; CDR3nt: TGTGCCAGCAGTCACACCTTGGGGACCACAGATACGCAGTATTTT
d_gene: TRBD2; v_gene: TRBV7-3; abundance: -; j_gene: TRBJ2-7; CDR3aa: CASSPGLAVGEQYF; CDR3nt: TGTGCCAGCAGCCCAGGGCTAGCGGTTGGGGAACAGTACTTC
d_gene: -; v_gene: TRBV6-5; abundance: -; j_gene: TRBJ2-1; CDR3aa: CASSPRGGGEQFF; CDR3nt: TGTGCCAGCAGCCCCCGTGGTGGGGGTGAGCAGTTCTTC
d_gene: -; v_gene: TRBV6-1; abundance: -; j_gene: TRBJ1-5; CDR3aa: CASTLNIYPAGPQHF; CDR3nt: TGTGCCAGCACCTTGAATATATACCCCGCAGGGCCCCAGCATTTT
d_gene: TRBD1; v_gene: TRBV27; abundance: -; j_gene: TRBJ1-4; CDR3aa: CASSFTGDRDEKLFF; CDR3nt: TGTGCCAGCAGTTTCACAGGGGATCGTGATGAAAAACTGTTTTTT
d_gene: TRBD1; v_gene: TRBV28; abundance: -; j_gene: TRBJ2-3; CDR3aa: CASTTTGLGTDTQYF; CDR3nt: TGTGCCAGCACCACGACAGGGTTGGGGACAGATACGCAGTATTTT